Listed below are T cell receptor beta chains from one sample, sequenced in a study of human thymus T cells. Libraries were prepared by immunoSEQ multiplex PCR; TCRdb keeps only in-frame clonotypes and omits some of them. There are approximately 71,000 clones in the sample; 85% to 95% occur only once, and 0.03% to 0.035% lies in the top ten. Sequencing was performed on thymus tissue. Source of these receptors: a girl under three years old with a congenital heart defect but otherwise immunologically healthy. The CDR3 runs from the conserved cysteine through the conserved F or W. A D gene is named only where the DNA matches it firmly. Rows may omit the clone size; those that give it use once, few, many or a size class.

.,TRBD2,TRBJ2-3,TRBV25-1,TGTGCCAGCAGAGCGGGAGGGCCCGGGGACACAGATACGCAGTATTTT,CASRAGGPGDTDTQYF
.,TRBD1,TRBJ2-2,TRBV12-5,TGTGCTAGTGGCCCGGACAGGGCATGCACCGGGGAGCTGTTTTTT,CASGPDRACTGELFF
.,.,TRBJ1-4,TRBV20-1,TGCAGTGCTAGAGATCTTGAAAAACTGTTTTTT,CSARDLEKLFF
.,.,TRBJ1-4,TRBV2,TGTGCCAGCAGTGACGGGGGGACATCCTGGCCAACTAATGAAAAACTGTTTTTT,CASSDGGTSWPTNEKLFF
once,TRBD1,TRBJ1-3,TRBV18,TGTGCCAGCTCACCAGCCCGGGACAGGGGGCCCGGAAACACCATATATTTT,CASSPARDRGPGNTIYF
.,.,TRBJ1-4,TRBV7-2,TGTGCCAGCAGCTTAGCACAAGGGGGGGGTGCAGAAAAACTGTTTTTT,CASSLAQGGGAEKLFF
.,TRBD2,TRBJ2-1,TRBV2,TGTGCCAGCAGTGAAGGGTGGGCGGGAGGCCACCGGGAGCAGTTCTTC,CASSEGWAGGHREQFF
.,TRBD2,TRBJ2-5,TRBV5-6,TGTGCCAGCATACTAGCGCTGGGGGTACAAGAGACCCAGTACTTC,CASILALGVQETQYF
.,.,TRBJ1-5,TRBV20-1,TGCAGTGGGGGCAATCAGCCCCAGCATTTT,CSGGNQPQHF
.,TRBD2,TRBJ2-1,TRBV7-3,TGTGCCAGCAGCTCAGTAGCGGGAGGGCTTTACAATGAGCAGTTCTTC,CASSSVAGGLYNEQFF
.,TRBD2,TRBJ2-7,TRBV18,TGTGCCAGCTCACCCGCGAGAGCTCAACGACTAGCGGGATTTTACGAGCAGTACTTC,CASSPARAQRLAGFYEQYF
.,.,TRBJ2-3,TRBV21-1,TGTGCCAGCAGCAAAGTAAACGGGACAGCTTACACAGATACGCAGTATTTT,CASSKVNGTAYTDTQYF
.,TRBD2,TRBJ2-4,TRBV30,TGTGCCTGGAGGAATCTAGCGGGACTCCCCATCGCCAAAAACATTCAGTACTTC,CAWRNLAGLPIAKNIQYF
.,.,TRBJ1-2,TRBV29-1,TGCAGCGTTCTGCGAGGGAACTATGGCTACACCTTC,CSVLRGNYGYTF
once,.,TRBJ2-2,TRBV4-1,TGCGCCAGCAGCCTGGGACCGGGGGTAACCGGGGAGCTGTTTTTT,CASSLGPGVTGELFF
.,.,TRBJ2-1,TRBV7-3,TGTGCCAGCAGCTTAATCCCCGACTATGCTGAGCAGTTCTTC,CASSLIPDYAEQFF
.,.,TRBJ1-4,TRBV29-1,TGCAGCGTTCGCGTACAAGGCGCCCCCCTCATGGCTGAAAAACTGTTTTTT,CSVRVQGAPLMAEKLFF
.,.,TRBJ2-5,TRBV12-5,TGTGCTAGTGGTGGCGACAGCGGCTTTCAAGAGACCCAGTACTTC,CASGGDSGFQETQYF
.,TRBD2,TRBJ2-7,TRBV6-5,TGTGCCAGCAGTTATGCGGGGGATGTCAACGAGCAGTACTTC,CASSYAGDVNEQYF
once,.,TRBJ1-3,TRBV7-6,TGTGCCAGCAGCTTTCCTGGGGGCAGGGATGGAAACACCATATATTTT,CASSFPGGRDGNTIYF
.,.,TRBJ2-1,TRBV14,TGTGCCAGCAGCCGCAAGACCTTCGGGAACCCTAGAGTTTTCACCTACAATGAGCAGTTCTTC,CASSRKTFGNPRVFTYNEQFF
once,.,TRBJ2-3,TRBV19,TGTGCCAGTAGTACCGGAGGGCAACCATACACAGATACGCAGTATTTT,CASSTGGQPYTDTQYF
.,TRBD2,TRBJ2-1,TRBV9,TGTGCCAGCAGCGACGGACTAGACTCCTACAATGAGCAGTTCTTC,CASSDGLDSYNEQFF
.,.,TRBJ2-1,TRBV25-1,TGTGCCAGCAGTCTCCATGGGGGGGGCGAATCGAAATTGCCTGAGCAGTTCTTC,CASSLHGGGESKLPEQFF
.,TRBD2,TRBJ2-7,TRBV5-4,TGTGCCAGCAGCTTGTTTAGGACTAGCGAACCGGAGCCCTACGAGCAGTACTTC,CASSLFRTSEPEPYEQYF
.,TRBD2,TRBJ2-3,TRBV5-8,TGTGCCAGCAGATCGGGAGGGCCAGGCTCCAGAGATACGCAGTATTTT,CASRSGGPGSRDTQYF
.,.,TRBJ2-7,TRBV5-1,TGCGCCAGCAGCTCGGGACATCCGAACCCCTACGAGCAGTACTTC,CASSSGHPNPYEQYF
.,.,TRBJ1-2,TRBV11-2,TGTGCCAGCAGCACCCACAATAACTATGGCTACACCTTC,CASSTHNNYGYTF
.,.,TRBJ1-4,TRBV4-1,TGCGCCAGCAGCCAGCACGACGCCGGGGGGTCCTGGAGTAATGAAAAACTGTTTTTT,CASSQHDAGGSWSNEKLFF
.,TRBD1,TRBJ1-1,TRBV5-1,TGCGCCAGCAGCTTGGGGGAGACAGGGACGAACACTGAAGCTTTCTTT,CASSLGETGTNTEAFF
.,TRBD1,TRBJ1-1,TRBV18,TGTGCCAGCTCCCGGGGGGCCGTCACCGGGACAGGGAACACTGAAGCTTTCTTT,CASSRGAVTGTGNTEAFF
.,.,TRBJ1-5,TRBV4-3,TGCGCCAGCAGCCAAGATCGCGCTGGAGGCAATCAGCCCCAGCATTTT,CASSQDRAGGNQPQHF
once,.,TRBJ1-3,TRBV10-3,TGTGCCATCAGTGACGAGGCGAGGTCGGGAAACACCATATATTTT,CAISDEARSGNTIYF
.,TRBD2,TRBJ2-2,TRBV7-2,TGTGCCAGCAGCTTAAGCGGCGGGAGGGCCCTATGGACCGGGGAGCTGTTTTTT,CASSLSGGRALWTGELFF
.,TRBD2,TRBJ2-3,TRBV27,TGTGCCAGCAGTTTAGGCCAAATCGCCCGCGGGAGGGCCGATGCAGATACGCAGTATTTT,CASSLGQIARGRADADTQYF
.,.,TRBJ2-7,TRBV4-1,TGCGCCAGCAGCCAAGAACTCTACTACGAGCAGTACTTC,CASSQELYYEQYF
.,TRBD2,TRBJ2-7,TRBV20-1,TGCAGTGCTGAGCGGGAGCGTAAGCAGTACTTC,CSAERERKQYF
.,.,TRBJ1-2,TRBV12-5,TGTGCTAGTGGTGGCCGCTTCCTGGGAGGGCAAAACTATGGCTACACCTTC,CASGGRFLGGQNYGYTF
few,TRBD2,TRBJ2-2,TRBV2,TGTGCCAGCATGGACGGGAGGATTGCCGGGGAGCTGTTTTTT,CASMDGRIAGELFF
.,.,TRBJ2-7,TRBV6-5,TGTGCCAGCAGCACCACCAGCTACGAGCAGTACTTC,CASSTTSYEQYF
.,.,TRBJ1-4,TRBV4-3,TGCGCCAGCAGCCAAGATCCCGGCGTCTACGAAAAACTGTTTTTT,CASSQDPGVYEKLFF
.,TRBD1,TRBJ1-5,TRBV28,TGTGCCAGCACCCCATACAGGGGATTTACTAATCAGCCCCAGCATTTT,CASTPYRGFTNQPQHF
.,.,TRBJ2-2,TRBV6-4,TGTGCCAGCACCCCAGTAGGAGGCCATGCGAACACCGGGGAGCTGTTTTTT,CASTPVGGHANTGELFF
.,.,TRBJ1-4,TRBV5-1,TGCGCCAGCGGCCGGGCAGGGAGGAATGAAAAACTGTTTTTT,CASGRAGRNEKLFF
.,.,TRBJ1-1,TRBV10-3,TGTGCCATCCGCGGCAAGAACACTGAAGCTTTCTTT,CAIRGKNTEAFF
.,TRBD1,TRBJ2-1,TRBV4-3,TGCGCCAGCAGCAAGGGACAGGGGATGATTTCCTACAATGAGCAGTTCTTC,CASSKGQGMISYNEQFF
.,.,TRBJ2-3,TRBV11-2,TGTGCCAGCAGCTTGCTAAGTGCAAGCAACACAGATACGCAGTATTTT,CASSLLSASNTDTQYF
.,TRBD1,TRBJ2-7,TRBV19,TGTGCCAGTAGTATCTCACCCCGACCTCGGACAGGACCCCATTACGAGCAGTACTTC,CASSISPRPRTGPHYEQYF
.,.,TRBJ2-7,TRBV4-3,TGCGCCAGCAGCCAATGGAAGGGCTCCTACGAGCAGTACTTC,CASSQWKGSYEQYF
once,TRBD1,TRBJ2-7,TRBV29-1,TGCAGCGTTATCACGCTGGACAGGGGGCTCCCCCAGAACTACGAGCAGTACTTC,CSVITLDRGLPQNYEQYF
.,.,TRBJ2-7,TRBV19,TGTGCCAGTAGTATGAGATGGGGGGCTCACTACGAGCAGTACTTC,CASSMRWGAHYEQYF
.,.,TRBJ2-7,TRBV10-2,TGCGCCAGCAGTGAGGGGGGAGACGAGCAGTACTTC,CASSEGGDEQYF
.,TRBD1,TRBJ2-5,TRBV28,TGTGCCAGCAGTTTAAACCCTAACAGGGGGCGGCAAGAGACCCAGTACTTC,CASSLNPNRGRQETQYF
.,.,TRBJ2-5,TRBV9,TGTGCCAGCAGCGTTGCCCACCAAGAGACCCAGTACTTC,CASSVAHQETQYF
.,.,TRBJ2-1,TRBV27,TGTGCCAGCAGTTCCTATTATAGCGGAGCGGCCTACAATGAGCAGTTCTTC,CASSSYYSGAAYNEQFF
.,.,TRBJ2-7,TRBV7-8,TGTGCCAGCAGCTTGGGGGACATAAACAGCGACCTCTACGAGCAGTACTTC,CASSLGDINSDLYEQYF
.,.,TRBJ2-1,TRBV7-2,TGTGCCAGCAGCTTAGCTTCCGTTGAGCAGTTCTTC,CASSLASVEQFF
.,TRBD1,TRBJ1-5,TRBV28,TGTGCAGGGGGCCGTGGCCAGCCCCAGCATTTT,CAGGRGQPQHF